These T cell receptor beta chains were read from a single sample in a study of graft-versus-host responses after intestinal transplantation. No antigen has been identified for these receptors. This table comes from immunoSEQ multiplex PCR, and its TCRdb copy is limited to in-frame clones, with some not included. Of about 66,000 clones in the sample, less than 95% are singletons; the top ten hold roughly 1.3%. The starting material was unstimulated CD8+ T cells sorted from spleen or lymph node cells, obtained before intestinal transplant. All receptors come from a human donor who received an intestinal transplant. Both conserved end residues are part of each CDR3. A D gene is named only where the DNA matches it firmly. Some rows mark clone size as missing; the rest say once, few, many or name a class of expanded clone.

v_gene,d_gene,len,abundance,j_gene,CDR3aa,CDR3nt
TRBV19,-,15,-,TRBJ2-5,CASSRFRGIGETQYF,TGTGCCAGTAGTCGTTTCCGGGGGATCGGGGAGACCCAGTACTTC
TRBV7-2,-,17,-,TRBJ1-6,CASSLGQERSYNSPLHF,TGTGCCAGCAGCTTAGGACAGGAACGCTCCTATAATTCACCCCTCCACTTT
TRBV5-6,-,17,-,TRBJ2-7,CASSLADSTGNSYEQYF,TGTGCCAGCAGCTTGGCCGATTCGACAGGCAACTCCTACGAGCAGTACTTC
TRBV19,-,15,-,TRBJ1-5,CASSIGQGLNQPQHF,TGTGCCAGTAGTATAGGGCAGGGGCTGAATCAGCCCCAGCATTTT
TRBV7-9,-,17,-,TRBJ2-7,CASSLARGTQHSYEQYF,TGTGCCAGCAGCTTAGCGCGGGGGACACAGCACTCCTACGAGCAGTACTTC
TRBV7-9,-,11,-,TRBJ2-7,CASSFGFEQYF,TGTGCCAGCAGCTTCGGGTTCGAGCAGTACTTC
TRBV29-1,TRBD2,15,-,TRBJ2-2,CSVEGVAGGAGELFF,TGCAGCGTTGAAGGGGTAGCGGGGGGGGCCGGGGAGCTGTTTTTT
TRBV19,-,15,once,TRBJ2-3,CASSRAGGATDTQYF,TGTGCCAGTAGTAGGGCGGGCGGGGCCACAGATACGCAGTATTTT
TRBV4-1,-,15,-,TRBJ1-1,CASSQAATGMAEAFF,TGCGCCAGCAGCCAAGCTGCTACAGGGATGGCTGAAGCTTTCTTT
TRBV19,-,15,-,TRBJ1-6,CASSIGGTYNSPLHF,TGTGCCAGTAGTATTGGGGGCACATATAATTCACCCCTCCACTTT
TRBV27,-,13,many,TRBJ1-1,CASKGGLNTEAFF,TGTGCCAGCAAAGGAGGCTTGAACACTGAAGCTTTCTTT
TRBV2,-,13,-,TRBJ1-1,CASDGALNTEAFF,TGTGCCAGCGATGGGGCCCTGAACACTGAAGCTTTCTTT
TRBV5-6,TRBD2,16,-,TRBJ2-2,CASSSGLAVQVGELFF,TGTGCCAGCAGCTCGGGACTAGCGGTCCAAGTGGGGGAGCTGTTTTTT
TRBV13,TRBD2,14,-,TRBJ2-1,CASEAGGLGNEQFF,TGTGCCAGCGAGGCGGGGGGGCTGGGCAATGAGCAGTTCTTC
TRBV15,TRBD1,16,-,TRBJ1-3,CATSSTGTGAGNTIYF,TGTGCCACCAGCTCTACCGGGACAGGGGCTGGAAACACCATATATTTT
TRBV6-1,-,16,-,TRBJ1-1,CASSERWQGRDTEAFF,TGTGCCAGCAGTGAACGGTGGCAGGGGAGGGACACTGAAGCTTTCTTT
TRBV6-5,TRBD1,12,-,TRBJ2-7,CASGDRGYEQYF,TGTGCCAGCGGAGACAGGGGATACGAGCAGTACTTC
TRBV13,-,13,-,TRBJ2-1,CASSAGNYNEQFF,TGTGCCAGCAGTGCGGGTAACTACAATGAGCAGTTCTTC
TRBV4-1,TRBD1,15,-,TRBJ1-1,CASSPRQGQNTEAFF,TGCGCCAGCAGCCCGAGACAGGGGCAGAACACTGAAGCTTTCTTT
TRBV5-1,TRBD1,17,-,TRBJ1-1,CASSLRGQGMGWGEAFF,TGCGCCAGCAGCTTGAGGGGACAGGGTATGGGGTGGGGTGAAGCTTTCTTT
TRBV7-9,TRBD2,16,-,TRBJ2-1,CASTLGWAGGPNEQFF,TGTGCCAGCACCCTGGGGTGGGCGGGGGGGCCTAATGAGCAGTTCTTC
TRBV2,TRBD1,12,-,TRBJ1-1,CASIDRGIEAFF,TGTGCCAGCATCGACAGGGGGATTGAAGCTTTCTTT
TRBV29-1,-,12,-,TRBJ2-7,CSVDPGGNEQYF,TGCAGCGTTGACCCCGGAGGGAACGAGCAGTACTTC
TRBV6-5,-,14,few,TRBJ1-5,CASSLAYGGQPQHF,TGTGCCAGCAGTTTGGCATATGGAGGACAGCCCCAGCATTTT
TRBV6-1,TRBD1,15,-,TRBJ2-3,CASSEPTGDTDTQYF,TGTGCCAGCAGTGAACCGACAGGGGACACAGATACGCAGTATTTT
TRBV7-6,-,19,-,TRBJ2-3,CASSPRSTGQGGSTDTQYF,TGTGCCAGCAGCCCCCGGTCTACCGGACAGGGAGGGAGCACAGATACGCAGTATTTT
TRBV4-1,-,16,once,TRBJ1-1,CASSPLEGLDHTEAFF,TGCGCCAGCAGCCCCCTGGAGGGCCTGGACCACACTGAAGCTTTCTTT
TRBV7-8,-,16,-,TRBJ1-5,CASSGERRLSNQPQHF,TGTGCCAGCAGCGGAGAGAGGAGACTAAGCAATCAGCCCCAGCATTTT
TRBV5-1,-,16,-,TRBJ2-7,CASSFSWQGTSYEQYF,TGCGCCAGCAGCTTTTCCTGGCAGGGAACCTCCTACGAGCAGTACTTC
TRBV10-3,-,15,-,TRBJ2-7,CAISESSISSHEQYF,TGTGCCATCAGTGAGTCCTCGATCTCTAGCCACGAGCAGTACTTC
TRBV5-4,TRBD2,17,-,TRBJ2-3,CASSFTSGGAPPDTQYF,TGTGCCAGCAGCTTCACTAGCGGGGGGGCCCCCCCAGATACGCAGTATTTT
TRBV6-5,TRBD1,13,-,TRBJ1-5,CASSQGTARPQHF,TGTGCCAGCAGTCAGGGGACAGCGCGACCCCAGCATTTT
TRBV6-6,TRBD1,15,-,TRBJ2-1,CASSWVGTGDNEQFF,TGTGCCAGCAGTTGGGTTGGGACAGGGGACAATGAGCAGTTCTTC
TRBV27,-,16,-,TRBJ1-4,CASSLYGAPFEEKLFF,TGTGCCAGCAGTTTATATGGGGCCCCGTTCGAAGAAAAACTGTTTTTT
TRBV29-1,-,10,-,TRBJ1-1,CSVGSFEAFF,TGCAGCGTTGGTTCGTTTGAAGCTTTCTTT
TRBV11-2,-,15,-,TRBJ1-5,CASSPGYQGGQPQNF,TGTGCCAGCAGCCCTGGTTACCAGGGAGGGCAGCCCCAGAATTTT
TRBV18,-,15,-,TRBJ2-1,CASSPWGDAYNEQFF,TGTGCCAGCTCACCATGGGGGGACGCCTACAATGAGCAGTTCTTC
TRBV9,TRBD1,15,-,TRBJ1-2,CASSVKGQALYGYTF,TGTGCCAGCAGCGTAAAGGGACAGGCCCTCTATGGCTACACCTTC
TRBV6-6,-,15,-,TRBJ2-1,CASSPFFLSYNEQFF,TGTGCCAGCAGTCCCTTCTTCCTCTCCTACAATGAGCAGTTCTTC
TRBV11-2,TRBD2,16,once,TRBJ2-1,CASSLVELAGGGEQFF,TGTGCCAGCAGCTTAGTCGAGCTAGCGGGGGGTGGTGAGCAGTTCTTC
TRBV19,-,11,-,TRBJ2-1,CASRRGNEQFF,TGTGCCAGTCGAAGGGGGAATGAGCAGTTCTTC
TRBV20-1,-,11,-,TRBJ1-1,CSTVRYTEAFF,TGCAGCACTGTCCGGTACACTGAAGCTTTCTTT
TRBV5-5,-,14,-,TRBJ2-7,CASSEDPDFDEQYF,TGTGCCAGCAGCGAAGACCCCGACTTTGACGAGCAGTACTTC
TRBV13,-,15,few,TRBJ1-6,CASGGARGYNSPLHF,TGTGCCAGCGGGGGGGCCAGGGGCTATAATTCACCCCTCCACTTT
TRBV6-1,-,16,-,TRBJ1-4,CASSEAGGQGNEKLFF,TGTGCCAGCAGTGAAGCCGGTGGGCAGGGAAATGAAAAACTGTTTTTT
TRBV6-5,-,11,-,TRBJ1-2,CASGGFYGYTF,TGTGCCAGCGGGGGCTTCTATGGCTACACCTTC
TRBV29-1,TRBD2,13,-,TRBJ2-1,CSVAGGTNNEQFF,TGCAGCGTAGCGGGGGGCACAAACAATGAGCAGTTCTTC
TRBV29-1,TRBD1,13,once,TRBJ1-2,CSAMGGQGDGYTF,TGCAGCGCAATGGGGGGACAGGGTGATGGCTACACCTTC